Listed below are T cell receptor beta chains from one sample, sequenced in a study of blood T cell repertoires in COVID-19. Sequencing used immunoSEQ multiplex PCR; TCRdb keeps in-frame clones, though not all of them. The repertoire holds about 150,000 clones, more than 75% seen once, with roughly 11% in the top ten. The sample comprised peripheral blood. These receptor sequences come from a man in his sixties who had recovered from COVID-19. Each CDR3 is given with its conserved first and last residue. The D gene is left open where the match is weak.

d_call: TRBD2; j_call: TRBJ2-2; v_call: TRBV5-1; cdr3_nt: TGCGCCAGCAGCTGGCGCACTAGCGAGAACACCGGGGAGCTGTTTTTT; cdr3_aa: CASSWRTSENTGELFF
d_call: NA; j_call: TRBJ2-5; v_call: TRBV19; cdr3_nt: TGTGCCAGTAGTATACGCAGACAATTACGGGAGACCCAGTACTTC; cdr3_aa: CASSIRRQLRETQYF
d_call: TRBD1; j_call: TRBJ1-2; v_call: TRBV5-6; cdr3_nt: TGTGCCAGCAGTGACGACAGGGGCTATGGCTACACCTTC; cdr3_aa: CASSDDRGYGYTF
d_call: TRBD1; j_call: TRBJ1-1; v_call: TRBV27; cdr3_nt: TGTGCCAGCAGTACCCGGACAGGTGGGGGAGCTTTCTTT; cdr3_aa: CASSTRTGGGAFF
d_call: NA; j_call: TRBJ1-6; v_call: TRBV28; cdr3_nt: TGTGCCAGCACCAATCCTCTCGGACTGGACGGTTCACCCCTCCACTTT; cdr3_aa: CASTNPLGLDGSPLHF
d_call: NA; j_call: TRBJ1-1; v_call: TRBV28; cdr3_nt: TGTGCCAGCAGTTTTATGAACACTGAAGCTTTCTTT; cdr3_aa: CASSFMNTEAFF
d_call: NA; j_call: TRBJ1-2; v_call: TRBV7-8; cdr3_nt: TGTGCCAGCAGCAACAGGGTTTTCGGCTACACCTTC; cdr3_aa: CASSNRVFGYTF
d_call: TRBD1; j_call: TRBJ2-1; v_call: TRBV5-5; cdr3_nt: TGTGCCAGCAGCATTAGACAGGGGCCCTACAATGAGCAGTTCTTC; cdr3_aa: CASSIRQGPYNEQFF
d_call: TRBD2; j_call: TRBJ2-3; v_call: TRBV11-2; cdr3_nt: TGTGCCAGCAGCCCCCGGCCGGGACTAGCAGCAGATACGCAGTATTTT; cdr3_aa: CASSPRPGLAADTQYF
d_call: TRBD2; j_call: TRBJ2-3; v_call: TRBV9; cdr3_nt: TGTGCCAGCAGCGTCCTAGCGGGGGGGCCCACAGATACGCAGTATTTT; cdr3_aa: CASSVLAGGPTDTQYF